This T cell receptor (beta chain) was sequenced for a study of blood T cell repertoires in COVID-19. Study overall: Acute-phase and convalescent COVID-19 samples originated in the United States, Italy and Spain.

V lost 0 bases, J lost 0 bases, and 3 bases stayed unmatched. Germline CDR1 and CDR2: KGHSH and LQKENI. The CDR3 consists of 16 residues. This table comes from immunoSEQ multiplex PCR, and its TCRdb copy is limited to in-frame clones, with some not included. The sample records 150,000 or so clones, around 82% being singletons. Source material: peripheral blood. The chain employs TRBV18 and TRBJ1-1, with TRBD1 matching 8 bases. This clonotype was obtained from a man aged 55 to 70 with COVID-19, enrolled during active disease. The CDR3 spells CASSPPGQVMNTEAFF. In DNA, the CDR3 is TGTGCCAGCTCACCACCGGGACAGGTTATGAACACTGAAGCTTTCTTT.